A selection of T cell receptor beta chains follows, all from one sample in a study of blood T cell repertoires in COVID-19. Measured with immunoSEQ multiplex PCR; TCRdb has only the in-frame clones, and not every one. The sample gives over 90,000 clones, roughly 70% of which show up once; 3% to 4.5% is in the top ten. The sample comprised peripheral blood. Receptors originate from a man between 65 and 85 years old with COVID-19, enrolled during active disease. The CDR3 runs from the conserved cysteine through the conserved F or W.

TRBV19 | CASTPGGTSGRNEQFF
TRBV10-3 | CAISEASGSDNEQFF
TRBV19 | CASSTGQHGLQPQHF
TRBV27 | CASSPYAAGQNTEAFF
TRBV7-9 | CASSSDRGYEQYF
TRBV30 | CAWSPGTINEKLFF
TRBV19 | CASSIRTVANYGYTF
TRBV5-4 | CASSSGMGTESDTQYF
TRBV19 | CASSIVLLNTEAFF
TRBV7-2 | CASSPNLAVFPIEQYF
TRBV4-2 | CASSLKAGLAGTDTQYF
TRBV9 | CASSVASGSNEQYF
TRBV5-1 | CASSPTSRGDYEQYF
TRBV3-1/TRBV3-2 | CASSQVEGRETQYF
TRBV10-2 | CASRAGLGAYEQYF
TRBV29-1 | CSVQGLGSYEQYF
TRBV18 | CASSPSGDTNEKLFF
TRBV7-3 | CASRYTGNTEAFF
TRBV19 | CASISRSGGFDPFANTGELFF
TRBV27 | CASSLSQVNQPQHF
TRBV11-2 | CASSQTGDANTIYF
TRBV19 | CASTDSPRINSPLHF
TRBV27 | CASSFRVAGVSRELFF
TRBV9 | CASSPGQAGNQPQHF
TRBV9 | CASSSSQGMSETQYF
TRBV6-2/TRBV6-3 | CASSYSYGEAFF
TRBV30 | CAWSVRGEGSPLHF
TRBV14 | CASSRMTGYNEQFF
TRBV3-1/TRBV3-2 | CASSQSYALTYEQYF
TRBV7-2 | CASSSWTGTNSPLHF
TRBV4-1 | CASSQENRYNEKLFF
TRBV7-9 | CASSPPSGNYNEQFF
TRBV7-2 | CASSGAINQPQHF
TRBV5-4 | CASSLVGSGNTDTQYF
TRBV6-1 | CASANPVGGEKLFF
TRBV3-1/TRBV3-2 | CASSPRGTGGAPTYNEQFF
TRBV7-3 | CASSYGNTGELFF